The 31 T cell receptor beta chains below all came from one sample that was sequenced in a study of cytomegalovirus exposure and HLA in healthy donors. Libraries were prepared by immunoSEQ multiplex PCR; TCRdb keeps only in-frame clonotypes and omits some of them. Of hundreds of thousands of clones listed, more than 80% were seen once; the top ten hold about 0.8%. Specimen: PBMCs. All receptors derive from a woman in her late teens or twenties in good health and CMV-seronegative.

The chain employs TRBV27 and TRBJ2-2; TRBD1 agrees at 10 bases. This CDR3 spans 18 amino acids. Germline lookup yields CDR1 MNHEY and CDR2 SMNVEV (reference sequence). Trimming took 6 bases from V and 4 from J; bases not matched to a gene: 14. Here the CDR3 reads CASSRDRGASGSTGELFF. The CDR3 bases are TGTGCCAGCAGCCGGGACAGGGGTGCTAGCGGAAGCACCGGGGAGCTGTTTTTT.

This clone showed up just once. The gene calls are TRBV6-6 and TRBJ2-1; TRBD2 aligns across 11 bases. Germline CDR1 is MNHNY and CDR2 is SVGAGI (reference sequence). V was clipped by 6 bases and J by 5 bases; unmatched bases: 9. The length of the CDR3 is 16 residues. CDR3 DNA sequence: TGTGCCAGCAGCCAAATAGCGGGGGGGCTGGACAATGAGCAGTTCTTC. As protein: CASSQIAGGLDNEQFF.

V gene TRBV19 combines with J gene TRBJ2-2, with D tentatively TRBD1 (6 bases). The CDR3 covers 14 residues. Trimming took 7 bases from V and 9 from J, leaving 18 bases between them. Looked up from germline, CDR1 is LNHDA and CDR2 is SQIVND (reference sequence). The CDR3 spells CASMHAWGRRELFF. In DNA, the CDR3 is TGTGCCAGTATGCACGCCTGGGGGCGGAGGGAGCTGTTTTTT. The variable domain in full, completed from reference TRBV19 and TRBJ2-2, reads DGGITQSPKYLFRKEGQNVTLSCEQNLNHDAMYWYRQDPGQGLRLIYYSQIVNDFQKGDIAEGYSVSREKKESFPLTVTSAQKNPTAFYLCASMHAWGRRELFFGEGSRLTVL.

This clone came up once. V usage is TRBV28 and J usage is TRBJ1-2; a possible D gene is TRBD1 (5 bases). With 4 bases removed from V and 6 bases from J, the gap between germline ends came to 18 bases. Per germline, CDR1 MDHEN and CDR2 SYDVKM. This CDR3 region has 15 residues. In DNA, the CDR3 is TGTGCCAGCAGTTACCACACCGGGGGAAACGATGGCTACACCTTC. Residues: CASSYHTGGNDGYTF.

This chain connects TRBV28 to TRBJ2-7, with 9 positions matching TRBD1. V gave up 5 bases and J gave up 5 bases; unmatched junction bases: 7. The CDR3 covers 14 residues. CDR1 MDHEN and CDR2 SYDVKM come from the germline V gene. This CDR3 is CASSGDREKDEQYF. For the CDR3, the DNA is TGTGCCAGCAGTGGGGACAGGGAGAAAGACGAGCAGTACTTC. Full variable domain (outside the CDR3, taken from reference TRBV28 and TRBJ2-7): DVKVTQSSRYLVKRTGEKVFLECVQDMDHENMFWYRQDPGLGLRLIYFSYDVKMKEKGDIPEGYSVSREKKERFSLILESASTNQTSMYLCASSGDREKDEQYFGPGTRLTVT.

The chain carries TRBV6-5 and TRBJ2-2, with 8 bases fitting TRBD1. After removal of 6 bases from V and 8 bases from J, the junction contained 8 bases not matched to a gene. The germline V gene has CDR1 MNHEY and CDR2 SVGAGI. There are 14 residues in the CDR3. The CDR3 loop is CASRAGGLRGELFF. The CDR3 DNA reads TGTGCCAGCAGGGCAGGGGGCTTGAGAGGGGAGCTGTTTTTT.

The chain links TRBV9 to TRBJ1-3; weak D call: TRBD1 (5 bases). This CDR3 is 15 amino acids long. Germline-derived CDR1 and CDR2 are SGDLS and YYNGEE. The V end was cut by 3 bases, the J end by 0 bases, with 10 bases between. In DNA, the CDR3 is TGTGCCAGCAGCGGACAGATCAGCTCTGGAAACACCATATATTTT. Translated: CASSGQISSGNTIYF.

The gene calls are TRBV2 and TRBJ1-1; D not certain. V was trimmed by 6 bases and J by 4 bases, leaving 12 bases between them. The CDR3 runs to 13 residues. The V gene's germline CDR1 is SNHLY and CDR2 FYNNEI. The CDR3 spells CASRDPGSTEAFF. In DNA, the CDR3 is TGTGCCAGCAGGGACCCTGGGAGCACTGAAGCTTTCTTT.

The chain has TRBV11-2 and TRBJ2-5; 10 nucleotides align to TRBD1. V shed 5 bases, J shed 4 bases, and the junction held 4 bases outside the gene matches. The CDR3 totals 14 residues. Germline V gives CDR1 SGHAT, CDR2 FQNNGV. The CDR3 reads CASSETGGGETQYF. CDR3 bases: TGTGCCAGCAGCGAGACAGGGGGCGGAGAGACCCAGTACTTC.

This clone has only one observation. This chain links TRBV11-3 with TRBJ1-2; 8 bases are a match to TRBD1. CDR1 is SGHNT and CDR2 is YENEEA in the germline V gene. V gave up 5 bases and J gave up 4 bases; unmatched junction bases: 3. The CDR3 runs to 13 residues. In nucleotides, the CDR3 is TGTGCCAGCAGCGATGACAGGGGCTATGGCTACACCTTC. Translated: CASSDDRGYGYTF. The variable domain in full, completed from reference TRBV11-3 and TRBJ1-2, reads EAGVVQSPRYKIIEKKQPVAFWCNPISGHNTLYWYLQNLGQGPELLIRYENEEAVDDSQLPKDRFSAERLKGVDSTLKIQPAELGDSAVYLCASSDDRGYGYTFGSGTRLTVV.

The rearrangement links TRBV19 to TRBJ1-5; 7 bases fit TRBD1. V was pared by 3 bases and J by 6 bases, with 17 bases of the junction left unmatched. The germline V gene encodes CDR1 LNHDA and CDR2 SQIVND (reference sequence). The CDR3 loop spans 18 amino acids. Written as DNA, the CDR3 is TGTGCCAGTAGTATTCGCTCCCTGGGCGACAGGGCGGTTCAGCCCCAGCATTTT. Translated, it gives CASSIRSLGDRAVQPQHF.

The genes are TRBV29-1 and TRBJ1-2; TRBD1 matches at 10 bases. CDR3 length: 12 residues. Trimming removed 7 bases from V and 5 bases from J; junction bases left unmatched: 4. The V gene's germline CDR1 is SQVTM and CDR2 ANQGSEA. The CDR3 reads CSGRQGAYGYTF. In DNA form, the CDR3 reads TGCAGCGGTAGACAGGGGGCTTATGGCTACACCTTC. The variable domain in full, completed from reference TRBV29-1 and TRBJ1-2, reads SAVISQKPSRDICQRGTSLTIQCQVDSQVTMMFWYRQQPGQSLTLIATANQGSEATYESGFVIDKFPISRPNLTFSTLTVSNMSPEDSSIYLCSGRQGAYGYTFGSGTRLTVV.

This chain uses TRBV19 with TRBJ2-2, with D unclear. CDR1 and CDR2 (germline): LNHDA, SQIVND (reference sequence). V dropped 2 bases and J dropped 4 bases, with 11 bases sitting between them. The CDR3 extends over 15 amino acids. CDR3 sequence (DNA): TGTGCCAGTAGTATACCTCGGAGTGGCACCGGGGAGCTGTTTTTT. Its translation is CASSIPRSGTGELFF.

This chain uses TRBV6-1 with TRBJ1-1; no reliable D call. CDR1 is MNHNS, CDR2 SASEGT, per germline. The V end was cut by 7 bases, the J end by 2 bases, with 17 bases between. The length of the CDR3 is 15 residues. This CDR3 reads CASIGIRELNTEAFF. Written as DNA, the CDR3 is TGTGCCAGCATCGGGATCCGGGAACTCAACACTGAAGCTTTCTTT.

This clone showed up just once. The genes are TRBV10-3 and TRBJ1-6, with a possible D match to TRBD1 (5 bases). This CDR3 has 16 amino acids. Germline V gene lookup returns CDR1 ENHRY and CDR2 SYGVKD. V gave up 2 bases and J gave up 2 bases, with 10 bases separating them. CDR3 amino acids: CAISEPGGTYNSPLHF. The DNA of the CDR3 is TGTGCCATCAGTGAGCCGGGGGGGACCTATAATTCACCCCTCCACTTT.

This rearrangement joins TRBV19 to TRBJ2-7; D might be TRBD2 (5 bases). The CDR3 is made up of 13 amino acids. V lost 4 bases and J lost 1, with 8 bases in between. Germline CDR1 and CDR2: LNHDA and SQIVND (reference sequence). The CDR3 bases are TGTGCCAGTAGTAGTAGCGATTCCTACGAGCAGTACTTC. Translating it yields CASSSSDSYEQYF.

The rearrangement joins TRBV5-1 to TRBJ2-7; D is possibly TRBD1 (6 bases). Deletions cut 0 bases from V and 2 bases from J, with 15 bases between. The CDR3 is 16 residues long. Germline CDR1 is SGHRS and CDR2 is YFSETQ. Here the CDR3 reads CASSLAGAGVPYEQYF. The CDR3 nucleotides are TGCGCCAGCAGCTTGGCCGGGGCAGGGGTACCCTACGAGCAGTACTTC.

This chain joins TRBV7-2 and TRBJ2-3; D gene uncertain. Between the trimmed V and J ends, which lost 4 bases and 6 bases, there was a span of 11 bases. This CDR3 comprises 13 residues. Per the germline V gene, CDR1 is SGHTA and CDR2 is FQGNSA. For the CDR3, the DNA is TGTGCCAGCAGCTACCAAGCGAGCGATACGCAGTATTTT. It yields the protein CASSYQASDTQYF. Supplemented by reference TRBV7-2 and TRBJ2-3, the full variable domain reads GAGVSQSPSNKVTEKGKDVELRCDPISGHTALYWYRQSLGQGLEFLIYFQGNSAPDKSGLPSDRFSAERTGGSVSTLTIQRTQQEDSAVYLCASSYQASDTQYFGPGTRLTVL.

This rearrangement joins TRBV19 to TRBJ2-1, with 9 nucleotides matching TRBD2. The CDR3 sequence is 14 residues long. Germline V lookup: CDR1 LNHDA, CDR2 SQIVND (reference sequence). J lost 4 bases, V lost 4 bases, and 2 bases had no gene match. CDR3 sequence: CASSRGLAYNEQFF. The CDR3 DNA follows: TGTGCCAGTAGTAGGGGACTAGCTTACAATGAGCAGTTCTTC.

The chain recombines TRBV5-1 with TRBJ2-1; TRBD2 might be the D (6 bases). Trimming removed 0 bases from V and 2 bases from J, with 12 bases in between. This CDR3 comprises 16 residues. Germline lookup yields CDR1 SGHRS and CDR2 YFSETQ. As DNA, the CDR3 is TGCGCCAGCAGCTTGGAATTGACTAGTGCCTACAATGAGCAGTTCTTC. Its protein product is CASSLELTSAYNEQFF.

The CDR3 DNA follows: TGTGCCACCAGCAGGGAAAGAGGGATTTCTGGGGCCAACGTCCTGACTTTC. The encoded protein is CATSRERGISGANVLTF. V gene TRBV15 combines with J gene TRBJ2-6; D perhaps matches TRBD2 (5 bases). Germline CDR1 is LNHNV and CDR2 is YYDKDF (reference sequence). Trimming stripped 3 bases from V and 1 base from J, with 13 bases between. The CDR3 contains 17 residues.

The chain joins TRBV11-2 to TRBJ1-2, with D hard to call. The CDR3 loop spans 16 amino acids. Looked up from germline, CDR1 is SGHAT and CDR2 is FQNNGV. The germline V and J ends were trimmed by 0 bases and 4 bases, with 15 bases remaining between them. The CDR3 bases are TGTGCCAGCAGCTTAGAAGTGGGCCCAATACCCTATGGCTACACCTTC. It codes for CASSLEVGPIPYGYTF. Together with reference TRBV11-2 and TRBJ1-2, the CDR3 gives the full variable domain: EAGVAQSPRYKIIEKRQSVAFWCNPISGHATLYWYQQILGQGPKLLIQFQNNGVVDDSQLPKDRFSAERLKGVDSTLKIQPAKLEDSAVYLCASSLEVGPIPYGYTFGSGTRLTVV.

The V gene is TRBV2, the J gene TRBJ2-5, with D perhaps matching TRBD1 (5 bases). CDR1 and CDR2 from the germline V gene are SNHLY and FYNNEI. The germline V and J ends were trimmed by 6 bases and 6 bases, with 17 bases remaining between them. The length of the CDR3 is 14 residues. The CDR3 sequence is CASRPGQFTKTQYF. Written as DNA, the CDR3 is TGTGCCAGCAGACCCGGACAATTCACAAAGACCCAGTACTTC.

The DNA for the CDR3 is TGCGCCAGCAGCCAGGGACTAGCGGGGGTACTACAAGAGACCCAGTACTTC. It translates to CASSQGLAGVLQETQYF. V is TRBV4-1 and J is TRBJ2-5; the match to TRBD2 covers 14 bases. From germline, CDR1 is MGHRA and CDR2 YSYEKL. J was trimmed by 2 bases and V by 3 bases; bases with no gene match: 5. The CDR3 runs 17 residues.

In nucleotides, the CDR3 is TGTGCCAGCAGCTCGGGTCCAGGGAGGAATCAGCCCCAGCATTTT. Protein: CASSSGPGRNQPQHF. This rearrangement joins TRBV5-6 to TRBJ1-5; TRBD1 might be the D (5 bases). The CDR3 contains 15 residues. The V end was cut by 3 bases, the J end by 4 bases, with 14 bases between. Germline CDR1 SGHDT, CDR2 YYEEEE.

This clone was seen only once. V usage is TRBV6-5 and J usage is TRBJ1-3; D is undetermined. CDR3 size: 14 residues. Germline CDR1 and CDR2: MNHEY and SVGAGI. The germline V and J ends were trimmed by 2 bases and 4 bases, with 9 bases remaining between them. The CDR3 loop is CASSYGPEGNTIYF. CDR3 nucleotide sequence: TGTGCCAGCAGTTACGGGCCCGAGGGAAACACCATATATTTT.

This clone was observed a single time. The chain combines TRBV9 with TRBJ1-2; the match to TRBD1 covers 8 bases. The CDR3 runs 14 residues. Per the germline V gene, CDR1 is SGDLS and CDR2 is YYNGEE. Trimming took 4 bases from V and 13 from J; bases not matched to a gene: 15. The CDR3 sequence: CASSSRDRPLIFTF. The DNA for the CDR3 is TGTGCCAGCAGCAGCCGGGACAGGCCTCTAATTTTCACCTTC.

Comments on this clone: Other DNA sequences in this sample translate to the same CDR3. The V and J genes are TRBV6-5 and TRBJ2-7; 8 bases map to TRBD1. In germline, CDR1 is MNHEY, CDR2 SVGAGI. The CDR3 has 15 amino acids. The J segment lost 2 bases and the V segment lost 0 bases, leaving 3 bases of the junction unmatched. This CDR3 is CASSYSTGATYEQYF. The CDR3 region has the DNA TGTGCCAGCAGTTACTCGACAGGGGCTACCTACGAGCAGTACTTC.

The chain joins TRBV27 to TRBJ1-2, with 7 positions matching TRBD1. The V gene's germline CDR1 is MNHEY and CDR2 SMNVEV (reference sequence). V was pared by 5 bases and J by 8 bases, with 14 bases of the junction left unmatched. This CDR3 region has 15 residues. CDR3 residues: CASSLGTAPGRGYTF. The CDR3 DNA reads as TGTGCCAGCAGTCTCGGGACAGCGCCCGGCAGGGGCTACACCTTC.

Concerning this clone: The same CDR3 arises from other DNA sequences in this sample as well. This chain connects TRBV9 to TRBJ2-5; D call uncertain. CDR1 is SGDLS and CDR2 is YYNGEE in the germline V gene. This CDR3 contains 13 residues. The V and J ends lost 2 bases and 1 base respectively, with 6 bases between them. In nucleotides, the CDR3 is TGTGCCAGCAGCGTGGCTAGCCAAGAGACCCAGTACTTC. Encoded protein: CASSVASQETQYF. The full variable domain, with the rest looked up from reference TRBV9 and TRBJ2-5, is DSGVTQTPKHLITATGQRVTLRCSPRSGDLSVYWYQQSLDQGLQFLIQYYNGEERAKGNILERFSAQQFPDLHSELNLSSLELGDSALYFCASSVASQETQYFGPGTRLLVL.

CDR3 region: CAISPDRSQPQHF. The CDR3 DNA sequence: TGTGCCATCAGTCCGGACAGAAGTCAGCCCCAGCATTTT. The V gene is TRBV10-3, the J gene TRBJ1-5, with D possibly TRBD1 on 6 matching bases. The CDR3 is 13 amino acids. Germline V lookup: CDR1 ENHRY, CDR2 SYGVKD. V was shortened by 5 bases and J by 6 bases, with 11 bases between the two germline ends.